These 12 T cell receptor beta chains were sequenced from one sample in a study of siplizumab effects on memory and regulatory T cells. Sequencing used immunoSEQ multiplex PCR; TCRdb keeps in-frame clones, though not all of them. The data contain about 52,000 clones, 95% to 97% of them singletons. Source material: naive CD4+ T cells sorted from blood. These receptor sequences come from a human donor in good health.

This clone was found once. CDR3 nucleotide sequence: TGTGCCAGCAGTTCCCCCCCTCCGAGGGTAGGGGAGCAGTACTTC. Its translation is CASSSPPPRVGEQYF. The V and J genes are TRBV28 and TRBJ2-7; tentatively, D is TRBD2 (5 bases). Germline V gene data show CDR1 as MDHEN and CDR2 as SYDVKM. The CDR3 is 15 amino acids. V was clipped by 4 bases and J by 7 bases, with 20 bases between them.

This chain joins TRBV30 and TRBJ2-5; D not resolved. The germline V and J ends were trimmed by 3 bases and 5 bases, with 13 bases remaining between them. The CDR3 loop spans 13 amino acids. From germline, CDR1 is GTSNPN and CDR2 SVGIG (reference sequence). CDR3 nucleotide sequence: TGTGCCTGGAGAGCTAACTACTGGGAGACCCAGTACTTC. As protein: CAWRANYWETQYF.

The chain employs TRBV30 and TRBJ2-3; D perhaps matches TRBD1 (7 bases). Between the trimmed V and J ends, which lost 1 base and 1 base, there was a span of 15 bases. Germline CDR1 and CDR2: GTSNPN and SVGIG (reference sequence). The CDR3 runs to 16 residues. The CDR3 coding sequence is TGTGCCTGGAGTGCAGACAGGGTAGCGGGCACAGATACGCAGTATTTT. Translating it yields CAWSADRVAGTDTQYF.

As regards this clone: Additional DNA sequences in this sample encode the identical CDR3. The chain has TRBV15 and TRBJ2-3; tentative D call: TRBD2 (5 bases). V lost 1 base and J lost 0, with 5 bases in between. The CDR3 runs 14 residues. Germline CDR1 and CDR2: LNHNV and YYDKDF (reference sequence). DNA of the CDR3: TGTGCCACCAGCAGAGGACTAAGCACAGATACGCAGTATTTT. Translating it yields CATSRGLSTDTQYF.

The count of this clone is one. The V gene is TRBV6-5, the J gene TRBJ1-1; D uncertain. The length of the CDR3 is 14 residues. V lost 0 bases, J lost 1 base, and 6 bases lay in between. Germline CDR1 is MNHEY and CDR2 is SVGAGI. As DNA, the CDR3 is TGTGCCAGCAGTTACTCGATCCAGAACACTGAAGCTTTCTTT. Amino acid sequence: CASSYSIQNTEAFF.

Only one count was recorded for this clone. The CDR3 here is CASSTQGSGYTF. The DNA for the CDR3 is TGCGCCAGCAGCACACAGGGGAGTGGCTACACCTTC. The J gene is TRBJ1-2, the V gene TRBV5-1; TRBD1 aligns across 7 bases. Germline CDR1 and CDR2: SGHRS and YFSETQ. CDR3 length: 12 amino acids. The V gene end was trimmed by 4 bases and the J gene end by 7 bases; junction bases not matched to a gene: 4.

This clone was seen only once. The chain employs TRBV6-4 and TRBJ1-1; 10 positions match TRBD1. Per germline, CDR1 MRHNA and CDR2 SNTAGT. V shed 2 bases and J 4 bases; nucleotides not matched to a gene: 7. CDR3 size: 16 residues. The CDR3 DNA is TGTGCCAGCAGTGACAAGGGGACAGGGGCTGGCACTGAAGCTTTCTTT. The encoded protein is CASSDKGTGAGTEAFF.

V usage is TRBV19 and J usage is TRBJ1-2, with D uncertain. V lost 2 bases and J lost 2, with 12 bases in between. This CDR3 has 15 residues. Germline CDR1 and CDR2: LNHDA and SQIVND (reference sequence). The DNA of the CDR3 is TGTGCCAGTAGTATAAGCCTGCGAGGGAACTATGGCTACACCTTC. As protein: CASSISLRGNYGYTF.

The CDR3 sequence is CASSHPGGANVLTF. In DNA, the CDR3 is TGTGCCAGCAGCCACCCGGGAGGGGCCAACGTCCTGACTTTC. The V gene is TRBV9, the J gene TRBJ2-6, with a tentative D call TRBD2 (5 bases). Per germline, CDR1 SGDLS and CDR2 YYNGEE. V was cut by 4 bases and J by 4 bases, with 9 bases left in between. The CDR3 has 14 amino acids.

This chain connects TRBV9 to TRBJ1-2; D gene uncertain. Per the germline V gene, CDR1 is SGDLS and CDR2 is YYNGEE. The V end was cut by 2 bases, the J end by 5 bases, with 10 bases between. The CDR3 runs 13 residues. The CDR3: CASSVSQSYGYTF. In DNA form, the CDR3 reads TGTGCCAGCAGCGTGTCCCAGTCGTATGGCTACACCTTC.

The chain has TRBV29-1 and TRBJ2-5, with D tentatively TRBD1 (6 bases). This CDR3 spans 13 amino acids. Trimming stripped 1 base from V and 2 bases from J, with 8 bases between. CDR1 is SQVTM, CDR2 ANQGSEA, per germline. CDR3 protein: CSVEGTVQETQYF. The CDR3 DNA reads as TGCAGCGTTGAAGGGACAGTTCAAGAGACCCAGTACTTC.

This clone was observed once. This chain uses TRBV10-2 with TRBJ2-7; 8 bases are shared with TRBD2. V shed 0 bases and J 0 bases; nucleotides not matched to a gene: 16. Per germline, CDR1 WSHSY and CDR2 SAAADI. The CDR3 spans 20 residues. CDR3 loop: CASSESRNGAGGRNSYEQYF. The CDR3 bases are TGCGCCAGCAGTGAGTCTAGGAATGGTGCGGGCGGGAGGAACTCCTACGAGCAGTACTTC.